This T cell receptor beta chain was captured in a study of regulatory T cells in long-lasting Graves disease. Study-wide results and limits: Persistent disease preferred TRBV28, TRBJ1-2 and TRBJ2-5. Persistent Graves' patients showed a TCR diversity that was lower than that of newly diagnosed ones. The small sample size may have reduced accuracy.

This clonotype was detected only a few times. Its antigen remains unidentified. Assembly of TCR beta libraries relied on iRepertoire HTBI primers together with Arm-PCR of CDR3 regions. TCRdb fed the multiplex PCR reads into MiXCR, producing one record per CDR3 protein. The sample lists 500,000 to 700,000 distinct CDR3 sequences; less than 20% were seen once. Time point meaning: newly diagnosed GD, antithyroid drugs for less than 3 months. Scientists built the TCR library using RNA that was extracted from PBMCs. The CDR3 contains 19 residues. Trimming shortened V by 3 bases and J by 5 bases, and 29 bases separated the two germline ends. Looked up from germline, CDR1 is SGDLS and CDR2 is YYNGEE. Separately, the same data were catalogued under a study of T cells in Graves' hyperthyroidism and ophthalmopathy. Per that study: Exclusions: uncontrolled infection, other autoimmune disease, pregnancy, lactation.

Sequencing used peripheral blood mononuclear cells (PBMCs), obtained at new diagnosis, from a patient treated with antithyroid drugs. The chain is built from TRBV9 and TRBJ2-5; perhaps D is TRBD1 or TRBD2 (7 bases each). This sequence originates from a woman aged 25 to 45 with Graves disease. The CDR3 DNA is TGTGCCAGCAGCGGCGAGACAGGGTTGGCGGCGGGAGAAGGGGAGACCCAGTACTTC. Its translation is CASSGETGLAAGEGETQYF.